The present entry profiles one T cell receptor (beta chain) with its context. In this sample, this clone turned up once. The antigen it recognizes is unknown. Base qualities were left out, and no much larger clone turns up one base away. The data derive from a study of tumor-infiltrating lymphocytes in localized non-small cell lung cancer (TCRdb year 2021). Describing the broader study: The cohort included patients whose samples were collected after neoadjuvant chemotherapy, as well as both smokers and never-smokers and several histologies. A total of approximately 56 patients were included in the paired tumor versus uninvolved lung comparison of immunoSEQ T-cell fraction. The overall ICON cohort comprised approximately 150 surgical patients with localized non-small cell lung cancer whose tumors were resected. From each patient came resected tumor tissue plus uninvolved lung tissue from that same patient, and the uninvolved lung tissue was described as non-adjacent to the tumor. Flow cytometry, multiplex immunofluorescence, RNA-seq, exome sequencing and proteomics were applied to the same patients as TCR sequencing, which was one of several integrated assays. Paper-wide results and their limitations: Because different assays used different pieces of the same tissue, intratumor heterogeneity could not be separated from technical variation. Since assay coverage differed from patient to patient depending on how much tissue was available, TCR sequencing was done for only a subset of the cohort. TCR-derived T-cell fraction did not differ between the flow cytometry-defined immunotypes IM1 (good prognosis) and IM2 (poor prognosis). Consistent with immunofluorescence CD3 counts, TCRbeta sequencing supported greater T cell infiltration in tumors than in uninvolved lung tissue.

V is shortened by 7 bases, J by 5 bases, and the region joining them spans 21 bases. The germline V gene gives CDR1 as MNHNS and CDR2 as SASEGT. The cysteine opens and the phenylalanine closes a CDR3 of 15 amino acids. This entry keeps only the CDR3 DNA: 45 bases, framed from base 1. The T-cell fraction in tumor and uninvolved lung tissue was obtained from TCR sequencing using the immunoSEQ assay. The original methods were these. In the survival analysis, patients were divided into a high T-cell fraction group (upper tertile) and a low T-cell fraction group (lower two tertiles), and the two groups were compared using a log-rank test. A signed-rank test was used to test paired tumor versus uninvolved lung differences in T-cell fraction. Not all clones reach the TCRdb copy of this immuneACCESS table, which keeps in-frame sequences only. Checked studies attribute under half of the gap to unresolved V genes and leave the rest unexplained. The V and J calls and the clone size are those of that table, but D and trimming were determined from the DNA. Within this sample are around 7,000 clones, with around 60% of them counted one time only. The ten biggest clones cover around an eighth of the sample.

Patient enrollment in ICON started in the first half of 2016, and the final patient was enrolled in the second half of 2018. In a subcohort of 70 to 95 patients, fresh tumor and matched uninvolved tissue were collected for in-depth immune analyses, with TCR sequencing among those analyses. DNA for TCR sequencing was isolated from bulk tissue, and no cell sorting was done. This TCR was recovered from a human donor with non-small cell lung cancer. The chain is encoded by TRBV6-1 joined to TRBJ2-7; the D gene is possibly TRBD1 or TRBD2, with 7 bases matching each. Sequencing was performed on uninvolved lung tissue not adjacent to the tumor. The CDR3 here reads CASNGLGRGRDEQYF. The sequence in DNA is TGTGCCAGCAATGGCTTGGGGAGGGGGCGCGACGAGCAGTACTTC.